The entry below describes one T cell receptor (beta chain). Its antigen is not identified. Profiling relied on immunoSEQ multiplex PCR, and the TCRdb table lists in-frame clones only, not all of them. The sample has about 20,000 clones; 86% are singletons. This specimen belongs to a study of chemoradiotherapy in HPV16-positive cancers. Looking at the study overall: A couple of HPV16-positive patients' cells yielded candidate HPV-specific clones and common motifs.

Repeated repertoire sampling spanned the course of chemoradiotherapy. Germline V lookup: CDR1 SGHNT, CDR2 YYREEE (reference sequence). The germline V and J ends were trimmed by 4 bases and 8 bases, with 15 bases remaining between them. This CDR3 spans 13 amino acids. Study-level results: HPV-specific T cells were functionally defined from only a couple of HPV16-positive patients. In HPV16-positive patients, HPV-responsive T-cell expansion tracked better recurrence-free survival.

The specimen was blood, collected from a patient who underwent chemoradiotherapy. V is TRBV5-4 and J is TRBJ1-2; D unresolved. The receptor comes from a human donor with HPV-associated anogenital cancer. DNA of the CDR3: TGTGCCAGCAGCCCCCCACCTCCCGGAGGCTACACCTTC. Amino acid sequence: CASSPPPPGGYTF.